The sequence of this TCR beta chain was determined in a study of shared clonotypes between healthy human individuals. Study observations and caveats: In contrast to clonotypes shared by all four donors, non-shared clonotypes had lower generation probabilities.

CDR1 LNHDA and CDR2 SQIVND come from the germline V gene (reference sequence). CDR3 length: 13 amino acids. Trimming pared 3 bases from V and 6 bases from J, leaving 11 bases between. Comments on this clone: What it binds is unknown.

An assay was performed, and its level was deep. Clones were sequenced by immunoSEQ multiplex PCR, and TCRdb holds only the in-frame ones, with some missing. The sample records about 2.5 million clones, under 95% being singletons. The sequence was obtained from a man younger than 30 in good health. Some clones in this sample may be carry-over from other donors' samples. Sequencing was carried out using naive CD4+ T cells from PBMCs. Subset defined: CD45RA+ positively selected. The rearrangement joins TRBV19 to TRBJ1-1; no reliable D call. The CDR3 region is CASSIRAVPEAFF. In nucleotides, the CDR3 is TGTGCCAGTAGTATTCGGGCTGTCCCTGAAGCTTTCTTT.